This entry features one T cell receptor beta chain sequence. Its antigen is undetermined. The CDR3 is 13 residues long. Germline CDR1 reads MNHEY; CDR2 reads SVGAGI. V lost 5 bases, J lost 8 bases, and 13 bases lay in between. This record belongs to a study of siplizumab effects on memory and regulatory T cells. Points from the study as a whole: Of the alloreactive clones, only a minor fraction mapped to unstimulated subsets. For siplizumab cultures, the suppressive function of their proliferating Tregs was not confirmed. Among mappable alloreactive CD4+ clones, the Treg-derived fraction averaged around 70% with siplizumab versus about 27% in controls. Only a minority of proliferating CD4+ or CD8+ clones had an assignable naive or memory phenotype, with roughly 80-95% lacking one.

The repertoire was sequenced with immunoSEQ multiplex PCR; TCRdb's copy has only in-frame clones and lacks some. The table shows about 100,000 clones, with 93% occurring only once. This rearrangement joins TRBV6-5 to TRBJ1-3; no firm D call. The TCR was taken from a human donor in good health. Sequenced input: Tregs sorted from blood. The DNA for the CDR3 is TGTGCCAGCAGTCCTGTGAGGTGGGACACCATATATTTT. This encodes CASSPVRWDTIYF.